This TCR beta chain comes out of a study of shared clonotypes between healthy human individuals. The germline V gene has CDR1 MNHNS and CDR2 SASEGT. V gave up 4 bases and J gave up 4 bases; unmatched junction bases: 13. The CDR3 runs 17 residues. The study's findings and limits: Clonotype sharing among donors was expected to depend on sequencing depth. Researchers found naive subsets generally carried larger estimated richness than memory subsets.

Deep level was the assay's run setting. Measured with immunoSEQ multiplex PCR; TCRdb has only the in-frame clones, and not every one. The profile shows 2 million to 3 million clones, approximately 93% of them singletons. In the case of this clone: Its cognate antigen is unknown.

This clonotype was sampled from a man younger than 35 in good health. Some clones in this sample may be carry-over from other donors' samples. The rearrangement links TRBV6-1 to TRBJ1-1, with 9 bases aligning to TRBD1. Sequenced input: naive CD4+ T cells from PBMCs. Subset given: CD45RA+ positively selected. The CDR3 loop reads CASSVHALGQGSTEAFF. The CDR3, as DNA: TGTGCCAGCAGTGTTCATGCCCTTGGACAGGGGAGCACTGAAGCTTTCTTT.